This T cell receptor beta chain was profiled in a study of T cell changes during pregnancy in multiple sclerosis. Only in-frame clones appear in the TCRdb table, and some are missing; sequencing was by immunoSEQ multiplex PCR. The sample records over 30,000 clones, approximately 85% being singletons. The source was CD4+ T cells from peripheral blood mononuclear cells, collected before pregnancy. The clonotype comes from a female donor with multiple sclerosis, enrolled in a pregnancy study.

CDR3: CASRGGRGRTGELFF. The CDR3 bases are TGTGCCAGCAGAGGGGGCAGGGGGCGCACCGGGGAGCTGTTTTTT. J is TRBJ2-2 and V is TRBV28, with 8 bases fitting TRBD1. Germline V gene lookup returns CDR1 MDHEN and CDR2 SYDVKM. J was trimmed by 4 bases and V by 6 bases; bases with no gene match: 7. This CDR3 spans 15 amino acids.